Shown below are 32 T cell receptor beta chains from a single sample sequenced in a study of T cells after somatic rescue of genetic block (TCRdb year 2020). Library preparation used the immunoSEQ multiplex PCR assay. TCRdb holds this immuneACCESS table with in-frame rearrangements only. Some clones are missing; in checked studies, unresolved V genes explain under half, and the rest has no known cause. The sample table records 12,000 or so clones; 70% to 75% of these occur just once. The ten most abundant clones make up approximately 12% of the sample. The specimen sequenced was peripheral blood mononuclear cells (PBMCs). Receptor source: a boy younger than 18.

This chain uses TRBV11-3 with TRBJ2-5, with D unresolved. Germline CDR1 SGHNT, CDR2 YENEEA. The CDR3 extends over 15 amino acids. Trimming removed 5 bases at V and 0 bases at J, with 13 bases between. In nucleotides, the CDR3 is TGTGCCAGCAGCCAAGGGATGGCAGACCAAGAGACCCAGTACTTC. Translated, it gives CASSQGMADQETQYF.

This chain joins TRBV18 and TRBJ2-3; D possibly corresponds to TRBD1 (5 bases). Deletions cut 5 bases from V and 2 bases from J, with 14 bases between. The germline V gene encodes CDR1 KGHSH and CDR2 LQKENI. This CDR3 is 15 amino acids long. CDR3 in amino acids: CASSSQTAPTDTQYF. In nucleotides, the CDR3 is TGTGCCAGCTCATCACAGACAGCGCCCACAGATACGCAGTATTTT. Full variable domain (rest looked up from reference TRBV18 and TRBJ2-3): NAGVMQNPRHLVRRRGQEARLRCSPMKGHSHVYWYRQLPEEGLKFMVYLQKENIIDESGMPKERFSAEFPKEGPSILRIQQVVRGDSAAYFCASSSQTAPTDTQYFGPGTRLTVL.

J is TRBJ2-7 and V is TRBV6-5; D may be TRBD1 (5 bases). The germline V and J ends were trimmed by 2 bases and 0 bases, with 14 bases remaining between them. Germline values: CDR1 MNHEY, CDR2 SVGAGI. The CDR3 totals 16 residues. CDR3 DNA: TGTGCCAGCAGTTACCCAGAACAGGTTGGCTCCTACGAGCAGTACTTC. It specifies CASSYPEQVGSYEQYF.

CDR3 sequence: CASSLGQGARGTGELFF. CDR3 nucleotide sequence: TGTGCCAGCAGCTTGGGACAGGGGGCGCGTGGCACCGGGGAGCTGTTTTTT. The rearrangement links TRBV5-4 to TRBJ2-2; the match to TRBD1 covers 10 bases. Germline CDR1 SGHNT, CDR2 YYREEE (reference sequence). V dropped 0 bases and J dropped 4; count of bases not matched to a gene: 6. This CDR3 is built from 17 residues.

This clone is classed as medium-sized. The chain links TRBV6-5 to TRBJ2-2, with D possibly matching TRBD2 (5 bases). V was clipped by 0 bases and J by 7 bases, with 15 bases between them. There are 16 residues in the CDR3. The germline CDR1 and CDR2 sequences are MNHEY and SVGAGI. The CDR3 region has the DNA TGTGCCAGCAGTTACTCGAATAGCGTTATAGGCGGGGAGCTGTTTTTT. This codes for CASSYSNSVIGGELFF.

This sequence joins TRBV5-1 and TRBJ2-6; D remains unclear. V was pared by 2 bases and J by 2 bases, with 11 bases between. There are 16 residues in the CDR3. The germline V gene has CDR1 SGHRS and CDR2 YFSETQ. The CDR3 region is CASSFAAGAGANVLTF. The CDR3 DNA sequence: TGCGCCAGCAGCTTCGCTGCCGGCGCTGGGGCCAACGTCCTGACTTTC.

The rearrangement links TRBV2 to TRBJ1-2; no definite D call. With 2 bases removed from V and 8 bases from J, the gap between germline ends came to 12 bases. Germline V gene data show CDR1 as SNHLY and CDR2 as FYNNEI. CDR3 length: 13 residues. CDR3 residues: CASSESGLGGYTF. DNA for the CDR3: TGTGCCAGCAGTGAAAGCGGCTTAGGAGGCTACACCTTC.

The V call is TRBV6-5, the J call TRBJ2-5; no clear D gene. Gene TRBJ2-7 matches the end of the DNA better, so the J call may be wrong. The CDR3 runs 13 residues. The germline CDR1 and CDR2 sequences are MNHEY and SVGAGI. DNA for the CDR3: TGTGCCAGCAGTTACCCCCCCCTAAACGAGCAGTACTTC. Translation: CASSYPPLNEQYF.

The genes are TRBV25-1 and TRBJ2-3; tentatively, D is TRBD2 (6 bases). Trimming stripped 6 bases from V and 10 bases from J, with 11 bases between. CDR1 MGHDK and CDR2 SYGVNS come from the germline V gene. The CDR3 runs 11 residues. This CDR3 reads CASRLWDSQYF. In nucleotides, the CDR3 is TGTGCCAGCAGGCTCTGGGACTCGCAGTATTTT.

This clone was detected only once. V usage is TRBV19 and J usage is TRBJ2-4; D perhaps matches TRBD2 (6 bases). This CDR3 is built from 14 residues. Per the germline V gene, CDR1 is LNHDA and CDR2 is SQIVND (reference sequence). V dropped 2 bases and J dropped 8 bases, with 13 bases sitting between them. CDR3 DNA: TGTGCCAGTAGTATATACGGGAGAGGTGACATTCAGTACTTC. Its translation is CASSIYGRGDIQYF.

The gene calls are TRBV30 and TRBJ2-7, with D tentatively TRBD1 (6 bases). V was clipped by 2 bases and J by 6 bases, with 8 bases between them. From germline, CDR1 is GTSNPN and CDR2 SVGIG (reference sequence). The CDR3 length is 11 residues. The CDR3: CAWSTGPEQYF. For the CDR3, the DNA is TGTGCCTGGAGTACAGGGCCCGAGCAGTACTTC.

This chain links TRBV5-6 with TRBJ2-7; 9 bases are shared with TRBD1. Per germline, CDR1 SGHDT and CDR2 YYEEEE. This CDR3 is 14 amino acids long. The J segment lost 3 bases and the V segment lost 3 bases, leaving 4 bases of the junction unmatched. DNA of the CDR3: TGTGCCAGCAGCTGGGACAGGGCCAACTACGAGCAGTACTTC. Translation: CASSWDRANYEQYF. The entire variable domain, with the rest obtained from reference TRBV5-6 and TRBJ2-7, is as follows: DAGVTQSPTHLIKTRGQQVTLRCSPKSGHDTVSWYQQALGQGPQFIFQYYEEEERQRGNFPDRFSGHQFPNYSSELNVNALLLGDSALYLCASSWDRANYEQYFGPGTRLTVT.

V gene TRBV5-1 combines with J gene TRBJ2-7, with 8 bases that match TRBD1. CDR3 length equals 14 residues. V lost 4 bases and J lost 2; bases outside the gene matches: 5. Looked up from germline, CDR1 is SGHRS and CDR2 is YFSETQ. CDR3 in amino acids: CASSPDRAPYEQYF. For the CDR3, the DNA is TGCGCCAGCAGCCCGGACAGGGCCCCCTACGAGCAGTACTTC.

The chain recombines TRBV30 with TRBJ1-3; D is unresolved. From germline, CDR1 is GTSNPN and CDR2 SVGIG (reference sequence). V was trimmed by 2 bases and J by 4 bases, leaving 21 bases between them. The length of the CDR3 is 17 residues. As DNA, the CDR3 is TGTGCCTGGAGTTCTTACGTGGGGAGGGTGGTCGGAAACACCATATATTTT. Translated: CAWSSYVGRVVGNTIYF.

This clone turned up a few times. This rearrangement joins TRBV7-3 to TRBJ2-1, with D perhaps matching TRBD2 (6 bases). The germline V gene encodes CDR1 SGHTA and CDR2 FQGTGA. The V gene lost 3 bases and the J gene lost 10 bases, with 13 bases spanning the gap. This CDR3 has 13 residues. This CDR3 reads CASSLTRDTEQFF. CDR3 DNA sequence: TGTGCCAGCAGCTTGACTAGGGATACCGAGCAGTTCTTC.

The rearrangement links TRBV5-8 to TRBJ2-7, with D unresolved. The germline CDR1 and CDR2 sequences are SGHTS and YDEGEE. The CDR3 extends over 15 amino acids. Trimming took off 3 bases at V and 0 bases at J, with 13 bases between the two ends. CDR3 region: CASSWFGLGSYEQYF. CDR3 sequence (DNA): TGTGCCAGCAGCTGGTTCGGCCTCGGCTCCTACGAGCAGTACTTC. The full variable domain, its missing parts supplied by reference TRBV5-8 and TRBJ2-7, is EAGVTQSPTHLIKTRGQQATLRCSPISGHTSVYWYQQALGLGLQFLLWYDEGEERNRGNFPPRFSGRQFPNYSSELNVNALELEDSALYLCASSWFGLGSYEQYFGPGTRLTVT.

In this sample, this clone turned up a few times. The chain uses TRBV11-2 and TRBJ1-4; 8 positions match TRBD1. The CDR3 spans 16 residues. V gave up 1 base and J gave up 8 bases; unmatched junction bases: 9. CDR1 SGHAT and CDR2 FQNNGV come from the germline V gene. CDR3 DNA: TGTGCCAGCAGCTTAGCCCCCGGGGCAGGGGGCGAAAAACTGTTTTTT. Its translation: CASSLAPGAGGEKLFF.

This chain joins TRBV5-1 and TRBJ2-4; TRBD1 matches 8 bases. Trimming cost V 4 bases and J 0 bases; bases outside gene matches: 3. CDR3 length equals 15 residues. From germline, CDR1 is SGHRS and CDR2 YFSETQ. DNA of the CDR3: TGCGCCAGCAGCATGACAGGGGAAGCCAAAAACATTCAGTACTTC. Protein: CASSMTGEAKNIQYF.

The chain has TRBV11-2 and TRBJ2-7, with TRBD2 matching 10 bases. The CDR3 loop spans 18 amino acids. V was clipped by 5 bases and J by 0 bases; unmatched bases: 13. From germline, CDR1 is SGHAT and CDR2 FQNNGV. The CDR3 bases are TGTGCCAGCAGCCCCCGGACTAGCGGAACCTTCAGCTCCTACGAGCAGTACTTC. The encoded protein is CASSPRTSGTFSSYEQYF.

V and J are TRBV6-5 and TRBJ1-2; TRBD1 aligns across 8 bases. The CDR3 is made up of 14 amino acids. J gave up 7 bases and V 7 bases, and 11 bases lay outside the gene matches. CDR1 is MNHEY and CDR2 is SVGAGI in the germline V gene. The CDR3: CASKPGQGGPGYTF. For the CDR3, the DNA is TGTGCCAGCAAACCCGGACAGGGAGGACCTGGCTACACCTTC.

The V and J genes are TRBV7-8 and TRBJ1-5, with TRBD1 as a possible D gene (5 bases). Deletions cut 6 bases from V and 3 bases from J, with 15 bases between. CDR1 is SGHVS, CDR2 FQNEAQ, per germline. The CDR3 consists of 15 residues. The CDR3 nucleotides are TGTGCCAGCAGTCTGACAGTTTCACTCAATCAGCCCCAGCATTTT. Translated, it gives CASSLTVSLNQPQHF.

V gene TRBV19 combines with J gene TRBJ1-2; 12 bases agree with TRBD1. This CDR3 has 15 residues. V trimming: 5 bases; J trimming: 5 bases; junction bases outside the gene matches: 6. CDR1 is LNHDA, CDR2 SQIVND, per germline (reference sequence). CDR3 sequence: CASSSGQGAWYGYTF. The CDR3 coding sequence is TGTGCCAGTAGTTCGGGACAGGGGGCCTGGTATGGCTACACCTTC.

The chain combines TRBV10-1 with TRBJ2-1, with D possibly matching TRBD2 (6 bases). There are 16 residues in the CDR3. The germline V and J ends were trimmed by 0 bases and 4 bases, with 13 bases remaining between them. Per the germline V gene, CDR1 is WNHNN and CDR2 is SYGVQD (reference sequence). The CDR3 region has the DNA TGCGCCAGCAGTGAGTCAAGGGATCTAGCGTACAATGAGCAGTTCTTC. Its protein is CASSESRDLAYNEQFF.

The V call is TRBV7-8, the J call TRBJ2-5, with D unresolved. The DNA end lines up better with TRBJ2-7; the J call may be wrong. This CDR3 comprises 15 residues. Germline V CDR1 and CDR2: SGHVS, FQNEAQ. The CDR3 region is CASSFRTPSSYEQYF. The CDR3 DNA sequence: TGTGCCAGCAGCTTCAGGACCCCAAGCTCCTACGAGCAGTACTTC.

The gene calls are TRBV6-1 and TRBJ2-7; no firm D call. Looked up from germline, CDR1 is MNHNS and CDR2 is SASEGT. V lost 0 bases to trimming and J lost 9 bases, with 15 bases between them. The CDR3 contains 14 residues. CDR3 loop: CASSEAGGQIGQYF. For the CDR3, the DNA is TGTGCCAGCAGTGAAGCAGGCGGCCAAATCGGGCAGTACTTC.

CDR3 nucleotide sequence: TGTGCCAGCAGCCCCGGGACAGCTGGACCCGGGGAGCTGTTTTTT. It translates to CASSPGTAGPGELFF. This chain uses TRBV5-4 with TRBJ2-2; 7 nucleotides agree with TRBD1. In germline, CDR1 is SGHNT, CDR2 YYREEE (reference sequence). This CDR3 has 15 residues. With V trimmed by 4 bases and J by 6 bases, 9 bases remained unmatched.

J is TRBJ2-1 and V is TRBV5-1, with 10 bases that match TRBD1. In germline, CDR1 is SGHRS, CDR2 YFSETQ. CDR3 length: 15 residues. The ends lost 6 bases at V and 2 bases at J; junction bases unmatched: 5. The CDR3 loop is CASTRDRGTYNEQFF. The CDR3 region has the DNA TGCGCCAGCACCAGGGACAGGGGAACCTACAATGAGCAGTTCTTC.

The chain recombines TRBV5-4 with TRBJ2-1; a possible D gene is TRBD1 (6 bases). The CDR3 contains 12 residues. V lost 5 bases, J lost 10 bases, and 13 bases lay in between. Germline values: CDR1 SGHNT, CDR2 YYREEE (reference sequence). The CDR3 DNA sequence: TGTGCCAGCAGGTCGGTGGGGGCCGAGCAGTTCTTC. It yields the protein CASRSVGAEQFF.

The chain has TRBV5-5 and TRBJ1-2; TRBD1 agrees at 9 bases. V gave up 1 base and J gave up 6 bases; unmatched junction bases: 13. CDR1 is SGHKS, CDR2 YYEKEE, per germline (reference sequence). The CDR3 extends over 17 amino acids. CDR3 nucleotides: TGTGCCAGCAGCTTGTTAACCGGGACAGGGAAAATAGATGGCTACACCTTC. Encoded protein: CASSLLTGTGKIDGYTF.

The chain combines TRBV10-3 with TRBJ2-3; the match to TRBD1 covers 7 bases. The germline gives CDR1 ENHRY, CDR2 SYGVKD. This CDR3 has 16 amino acids. Trimming cost V 0 bases and J 0 bases; bases outside gene matches: 3. The CDR3 coding sequence is TGTGCCATCAGTGAGTCCGGGACAGCTAGCACAGATACGCAGTATTTT. Amino acids: CAISESGTASTDTQYF.

The gene calls are TRBV28 and TRBJ1-4, with 7 bases identical to TRBD1. The CDR3 is 15 amino acids. Germline loops: CDR1 MDHEN, CDR2 SYDVKM. V gave up 5 bases and J gave up 5 bases; unmatched junction bases: 8. CDR3 protein: CASSGRDSSNEKLFF. The DNA of the CDR3 is TGTGCCAGCAGTGGCCGGGACAGTTCAAATGAAAAACTGTTTTTT.

V is TRBV29-1 and J is TRBJ2-7; 7 nucleotides line up with TRBD1. V gave up 5 bases and J gave up 1 base; unmatched junction bases: 2. In germline, CDR1 is SQVTM, CDR2 ANQGSEA. This CDR3 spans 12 amino acids. The CDR3 spells CSVRTGSYEQYF. The DNA for the CDR3 is TGCAGCGTTCGGACAGGATCCTACGAGCAGTACTTC.